A single sample gave rise to the 2 T cell receptor beta chains below, sequenced in a study of shared clonotypes between healthy human individuals. This table comes from immunoSEQ multiplex PCR, and its TCRdb copy is limited to in-frame clones, with some not included. The table includes approximately 2.5 million clones, approximately 93% detected once. The sequencing sample was made of naive CD4+ T cells from PBMCs. The subset here: CD45RA+ positively selected. The source is a man aged 18 to 29 in good health. Some clones in this sample may be carry-over from other donors' samples.

This chain connects TRBV5-4 to TRBJ2-2, with 9 bases identical to TRBD1. CDR3 length equals 16 residues. In germline, CDR1 is SGHNT, CDR2 YYREEE (reference sequence). The trim removed 0 bases at V and 6 bases at J, leaving 6 bases unmatched. CDR3 protein: CASSLAPGQGPGELFF. CDR3 bases: TGTGCCAGCAGCTTGGCGCCGGGACAGGGACCCGGGGAGCTGTTTTTT. The full variable domain, completed using reference TRBV5-4 and TRBJ2-2, is ETGVTQSPTHLIKTRGQQVTLRCSSQSGHNTVSWYQQALGQGPQFIFQYYREEENGRGNFPPRFSGLQFPNYSSELNVNALELDDSALYLCASSLAPGQGPGELFFGEGSRLTVL.

This sequence joins TRBV29-1 and TRBJ2-7; 8 bases agree with TRBD1. J gave up 3 bases and V 7 bases, and 8 bases lay outside the gene matches. CDR1 and CDR2 (germline): SQVTM, ANQGSEA. This CDR3 region has 13 residues. The CDR3 reads CSATGGPIYEQYF. CDR3 sequence (DNA): TGCAGCGCAACAGGGGGTCCTATCTACGAGCAGTACTTC.